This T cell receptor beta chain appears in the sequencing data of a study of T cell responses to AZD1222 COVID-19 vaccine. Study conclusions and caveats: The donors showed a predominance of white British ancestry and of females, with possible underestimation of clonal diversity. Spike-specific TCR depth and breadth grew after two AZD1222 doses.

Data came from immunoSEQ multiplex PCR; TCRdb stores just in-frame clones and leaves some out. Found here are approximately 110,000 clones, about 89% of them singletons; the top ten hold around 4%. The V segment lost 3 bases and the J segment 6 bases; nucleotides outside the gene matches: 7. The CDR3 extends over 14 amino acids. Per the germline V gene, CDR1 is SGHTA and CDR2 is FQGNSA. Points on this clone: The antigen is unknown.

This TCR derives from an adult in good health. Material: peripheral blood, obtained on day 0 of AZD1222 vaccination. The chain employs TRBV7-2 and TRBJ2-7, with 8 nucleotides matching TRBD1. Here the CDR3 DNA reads TGTGCCAGCAGCTTCGGACAGGGACTCAGCGAGCAGTACTTC. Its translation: CASSFGQGLSEQYF.